This TCR beta chain is from a study of T-cell memory formation after mild COVID-19. 5'RACE primed from the constant segment yielded TCR alpha and TCR beta cDNA libraries bearing sample barcodes and UMIs. Via MiXCR, TCRdb re-called the 5' RACE reads, giving one row per CDR3 protein. The table has about 2,300 distinct CDR3 sequences, just over 70% seen once. Trimming took 5 bases from V and 4 from J; bases not matched to a gene: 6. This CDR3 is built from 17 residues. The material sequenced was PBMCs or a T cell subset sorted from them (not recorded which). This receptor was identified in an adult who had mild COVID-19 (a few samples of this study predate the infection). Cell type and time point are not known. The chain has TRBV12-3 or TRBV12-4 and TRBJ2-6; TRBD1 agrees at 12 bases. The CDR3 loop is CASSPGQGARGANVLTF. CDR3 nucleotide sequence: TGTGCCAGCAGTCCGGGACAGGGGGCGCGAGGGGCCAACGTCCTGACTTTC.